This T cell receptor beta chain was retrieved from a study of T-cell memory formation after mild COVID-19 (dated by TCRdb to the early 2020s). Study-level background: TCR sequence clusters from the two donors were largely donor specific. In a couple of donors, T-cell clones that expanded and contracted after mild COVID-19 were followed by sequencing TCRalpha and TCRbeta repertoires longitudinally. Two young, previously healthy adult volunteers made up the cohort, one male and one female. General study outcomes and caveats: Clones contracting from day 15 to 85 had balanced CD4/CD8 phenotypes, while a second wave expanding from day 15 to 37 was biased towards CD4+. Whether the second-wave clones peaking on day 37 were SARS-CoV-2 specific was not confirmed. Only two mild cases were covered in the study, and larger cohorts including severe cases with pre-infection samples were considered necessary. Some responding clones were detected in pre-infection memory, which suggested that pre-existing cross-reactive memory T cells had joined the SARS-CoV-2 response. Contracting CD4+ clones were found mainly in CM and EM memory subsets, while CD8+ clones were enriched in EMRA.

PBMCs were isolated by Ficoll-Paque density gradient centrifugation. TCRdb shows the sequencer as Illumina NovaSeq 6000. Using 5'RACE with constant-segment primers, TCRalpha and TCRbeta cDNA libraries were constructed, with sample barcodes and unique molecular identifiers added in the process. Trizol reagent was used to extract RNA from every sample. Amplification of the libraries took two PCR steps, and the second step added a second sample barcode plus Illumina TruSeq adapters. The libraries were sequenced on an Illumina NovaSeq using 2 x 150 bp paired-end reads. The authors processed their data as follows. Reads were demultiplexed and collapsed into UMI-guided consensus sequences with migec v1.2.7. Using mixcr v2.1.11, UMI consensuses were aligned to TRA and TRB V and J templates and then assembled into clonotypes. Expanded or contracted clonotypes were those called significant by both edgeR and NoisET, with noise models trained on biological replicates. edgeR calls used a false discovery rate-adjusted p below 0.01 and a log2 fold-change threshold of 1. PCA with hierarchical clustering of max-normalized trajectories of the 1000 most abundant clonotypes was used as exploratory dynamics analysis. Separately sequenced CD4+ and CD8+ repertoires were used to assign the CD4 or CD8 phenotype of responding clones. TCRdb itself trimmed the public reads at Q25 with fastp, ran MiXCR and retained productive beta chains. Here each entry gathers all rows of one CDR3 protein and keeps the most common genes and DNA. None of the V and J calls come from the authors' own analysis; TCRdb made them. The sample table holds approximately 480,000 distinct CDR3 sequences, of which over 15% were seen once. The ten largest clonotypes hold around 12% of the sample.

Details on this clonotype: What this receptor recognizes is not known. The record has no base qualities; no much larger clone is one base away.

Trimming leaves V shorter by 2 bases and J shorter by 5 bases, with the junction holding 13 bases beyond the gene matches. Measured from the cysteine to the phenylalanine, the CDR3 is 17 residues long. Of all the DNA, just the CDR3 is kept, 51 bases in frame from base 1. From a lookup of the germline V gene, CDR1 and CDR2 are SGHRS and YFSETQ. This clonotype was sampled from an adult woman who had mild COVID-19 (a few samples of this study predate the infection). The sample titles of this study are shuffled in the database, so cell type and time point are left out; the donor was told from shared clones. The sample consisted of PBMCs or a T cell subset sorted from them (not recorded which). The V gene is TRBV5-1 and the J gene is TRBJ1-5, with 7 bases aligning to TRBD1. The nucleotide sequence is TGCGCCAGCAGCTTCGAAAACGACAGGGTCGGAGATCAGCCCCAGCATTTT. This yields the protein CASSFENDRVGDQPQHF.